This T cell receptor (beta chain) was found in a study of human T cells and chemical hapten exposure. Across the whole study: From small differences in pooled library volume came most of the variation in per-sample TCR yields.

Researchers extracted total RNA from unfractionated whole blood. Per the germline V gene, CDR1 is SGHRS and CDR2 is YFSETQ. The CDR3 spans 17 residues. The ends lost 0 bases at V and 3 bases at J; junction bases unmatched: 10. The study's library attached unique molecular identifiers to single cDNA molecules. Methods used by the authors: Sample-level TCR yields exhibited a median of around 100,000, with a range of roughly 20,000 to 750,000. MiXCR was run by TCRdb on the reads, yielding one entry per CDR3 protein. The V and J calls here are based on TCRdb, not the publication. The table lists more than 100,000 distinct CDR3 sequences, about 8.9% of them singletons, with about 1.4% in the top ten. As to this clonotype: Its antigen is not known.

Study-wide results and limits: Sensitization with DPC brought no change to TCRs above 1 in 1000 in frequency.

This TCR came from a human donor in good health. Some clones in this sample may be carry-over from other donors' samples. The gene calls are TRBV5-1 and TRBJ2-7; 9 bases line up with TRBD1. Sequenced material: whole blood. The CDR3 here is CASSLDDGQGRVYEQYF. The CDR3 DNA follows: TGCGCCAGCAGCTTGGATGACGGACAGGGGAGGGTCTACGAGCAGTACTTC. The full variable domain, rest sourced from reference TRBV5-1 and TRBJ2-7, is KAGVTQTPRYLIKTRGQQVTLSCSPISGHRSVSWYQQTPGQGLQFLFEYFSETQRNKGNFPGRFSGRQFSNSRSEMNVSTLELGDSALYLCASSLDDGQGRVYEQYFGPGTRLTVT.